The rows below give T cell receptor beta chains drawn from one sample of a study of vaccination and CD4 T cells after COVID-19. These receptors have no known antigen. TCRdb used MiXCR to reprocess the PCR reads, holding one entry per CDR3 protein. The top ten hold more than 45% of the sample, which has some 5,000 distinct CDR3 sequences, around 76% seen once. Sequencing was performed on CD4+ T cells from blood, cultured in vitro. The receptors come from a human donor who had recovered from COVID-19. CDR3s include the opening cysteine and the closing phenylalanine or tryptophan. A D gene is named only where the DNA matches it firmly. The size field is filled for only some rows; it gives once, few, many or a size class.

D gene: TRBD2; J gene: TRBJ2-3; V gene: TRBV7-9; clone size: -; CDR3 protein: CASSKQGWGGNGTQYF; CDR3 DNA: TGTGCCAGCAGCAAACAAGGCTGGGGGGGAAATGGTACGCAGTATTTT
D gene: -; J gene: TRBJ1-5; V gene: TRBV20-1; clone size: -; CDR3 protein: CSASGGGDQPQHF; CDR3 DNA: TGCAGTGCGTCCGGGGGAGGGGATCAGCCCCAGCATTTT
D gene: -; J gene: TRBJ1-5; V gene: TRBV7-6; clone size: -; CDR3 protein: CASSLASGRYSNQPQHF; CDR3 DNA: TGTGCCAGCAGCTTAGCGAGCGGTAGATATAGCAATCAGCCCCAGCATTTT
D gene: -; J gene: TRBJ2-1; V gene: TRBV28; clone size: -; CDR3 protein: CASSTKYNEQFF; CDR3 DNA: TGTGCCAGCAGTACAAAGTACAATGAGCAGTTCTTC
D gene: -; J gene: TRBJ2-3; V gene: TRBV24-1; clone size: once; CDR3 protein: CATGPPYTQYF; CDR3 DNA: TGTGCCACGGGACCTCCCTATACGCAGTATTTT
D gene: -; J gene: TRBJ1-5; V gene: TRBV5-1; clone size: once; CDR3 protein: CASSPGIDGNQPQHF; CDR3 DNA: TGCGCCAGCAGCCCAGGGATTGATGGCAATCAGCCCCAGCATTTT
D gene: -; J gene: TRBJ1-5; V gene: TRBV20-1; clone size: -; CDR3 protein: CSAGRLGSQPQHF; CDR3 DNA: TGCAGTGCTGGCAGGTTGGGGAGTCAGCCCCAGCATTTT
D gene: -; J gene: TRBJ2-3; V gene: TRBV15; clone size: -; CDR3 protein: CATSRDSSGVDTQYF; CDR3 DNA: TGTGCCACCAGCAGAGATAGTTCGGGGGTAGATACGCAGTATTTT
D gene: TRBD1; J gene: TRBJ2-5; V gene: TRBV5-1; clone size: -; CDR3 protein: CASSVGTADGETQYF; CDR3 DNA: TGCGCCAGCAGCGTCGGGACAGCCGATGGGGAGACCCAGTACTTC
D gene: -; J gene: TRBJ2-3; V gene: TRBV7-2; clone size: -; CDR3 protein: CASSLEGSTDTQYF; CDR3 DNA: TGTGCCAGCAGCTTAGAGGGCAGCACAGATACGCAGTATTTT
D gene: TRBD1; J gene: TRBJ2-7; V gene: TRBV9; clone size: -; CDR3 protein: CASSRDRGYEQYF; CDR3 DNA: TGTGCCAGCAGCCGGGACAGGGGCTACGAGCAGTACTTC
D gene: -; J gene: TRBJ1-2; V gene: TRBV20-1; clone size: -; CDR3 protein: CSARVFPEPPYGYTF; CDR3 DNA: TGCAGTGCTAGAGTTTTCCCCGAGCCACCGTATGGCTACACCTTC
D gene: TRBD1; J gene: TRBJ1-2; V gene: TRBV19; clone size: -; CDR3 protein: CASSRDRGDYGYTF; CDR3 DNA: TGTGCCAGTAGTAGGGACAGGGGGGACTATGGCTACACCTTC
D gene: -; J gene: TRBJ1-2; V gene: TRBV2; clone size: -; CDR3 protein: CASRGDIEGYTF; CDR3 DNA: TGTGCCAGCAGGGGGGACATTGAGGGCTACACCTTC
D gene: -; J gene: TRBJ1-1; V gene: TRBV7-9; clone size: -; CDR3 protein: CASSLFGSTEAFF; CDR3 DNA: TGTGCCAGCAGCTTATTTGGGAGTACTGAAGCTTTCTTT
D gene: -; J gene: TRBJ1-2; V gene: TRBV6-1; clone size: -; CDR3 protein: CASYGGLRGRGYTF; CDR3 DNA: TGTGCCAGCTACGGGGGTCTCCGGGGGCGTGGCTACACCTTC
D gene: TRBD1; J gene: TRBJ1-1; V gene: TRBV7-8; clone size: -; CDR3 protein: CASSTYRGSGTEAFF; CDR3 DNA: TGTGCCAGCAGCACATACAGGGGCTCGGGCACTGAAGCTTTCTTT
D gene: -; J gene: TRBJ1-1; V gene: TRBV20-1; clone size: once; CDR3 protein: CSAAGGADTEAFF; CDR3 DNA: TGCAGTGCGGCTGGGGGCGCGGACACTGAAGCTTTCTTT
D gene: -; J gene: TRBJ2-7; V gene: TRBV15; clone size: -; CDR3 protein: CATSRDPTGASLYEQYF; CDR3 DNA: TGTGCCACCAGCAGAGATCCCACGGGGGCATCCCTCTACGAGCAGTACTTC